The 32 T cell receptor beta chains below come from one sample, sequenced in a study of TIL therapy for anti-PD-1-resistant metastatic lung cancer. This sample's time point: pre-treatment sample, taken before nivolumab and TIL therapy. The tumor samples were excised metastases, mostly pleural nodules or supraclavicular lymph nodes. The immunoSEQ assay was v3. Here immunoSEQ multiplex PCR was the method, and the copy in TCRdb shows in-frame clones only, minus some. Among 45,000 to 60,000 clones listed, 60% to 85% were seen once. The material sequenced was tumor tissue, taken at baseline. The receptors originated from a person between 25 and 80 years old with non-small cell lung cancer.

This sequence joins TRBV15 and TRBJ1-2, with no clear D. The CDR3 is 14 amino acids. V gave up 1 base and J gave up 1 base, with 7 bases separating them. Germline-derived CDR1 and CDR2 are LNHNV and YYDKDF (reference sequence). CDR3 loop: CATSRGAGNYGYTF. In nucleotides, the CDR3 is TGTGCCACCAGCAGAGGAGCGGGTAACTATGGCTACACCTTC.

This chain joins TRBV6-1 and TRBJ1-3; D remains ambiguous. Germline CDR1 is MNHNS and CDR2 is SASEGT. V was clipped by 3 bases and J by 0 bases, with 3 bases between them. This CDR3 contains 13 residues. The CDR3: CASSDGSGNTIYF. In DNA, the CDR3 is TGTGCCAGCAGTGATGGCTCTGGAAACACCATATATTTT.

The chain combines TRBV28 with TRBJ2-7, with TRBD2 as a possible D gene (7 bases). The CDR3 is 15 residues long. The V gene's germline CDR1 is MDHEN and CDR2 SYDVKM. V dropped 1 base and J dropped 0 bases, with 10 bases sitting between them. The CDR3 loop is CASSLYRGGSYEQYF. For the CDR3, the DNA is TGTGCCAGCAGTTTATATAGGGGGGGCTCCTACGAGCAGTACTTC.

This rearrangement joins TRBV5-6 to TRBJ2-4, with D perhaps being TRBD1 or TRBD2 (7 bases each). CDR3 length: 17 residues. Germline CDR1 is SGHDT and CDR2 is YYEEEE. V was shortened by 0 bases and J by 8 bases, with 21 bases between the two germline ends. CDR3 residues: CASSLGLEGAGRDIQYF. For the CDR3, the DNA is TGTGCCAGCAGCTTGGGGCTCGAGGGGGCAGGGAGGGACATTCAGTACTTC.

The rearrangement uses TRBV5-4 and TRBJ2-5; no clear D. The V end was cut by 0 bases, the J end by 5 bases, with 11 bases between. This CDR3 has 14 residues. The germline V gene has CDR1 SGHNT and CDR2 YYREEE (reference sequence). The CDR3 sequence: CASSLAVSQETQYF. The DNA of the CDR3 is TGTGCCAGCAGCTTGGCGGTTAGCCAGGAGACCCAGTACTTC.

The CDR3 region is CATSRESSGIPSSYNEQFF. CDR3 sequence (DNA): TGTGCCACCAGCAGAGAATCTAGCGGAATACCTTCCTCCTACAATGAGCAGTTCTTC. V usage is TRBV15 and J usage is TRBJ2-1; 7 nucleotides line up with TRBD2. J was trimmed by 0 bases and V by 0 bases; bases with no gene match: 11. This CDR3 is 19 amino acids long. Germline V gives CDR1 LNHNV, CDR2 YYDKDF (reference sequence).

This clone has more than one count but fewer than ten. V and J are TRBV11-2 and TRBJ1-2; 7 bases match TRBD1. The V gene's germline CDR1 is SGHAT and CDR2 FQNNGV. The CDR3 contains 12 residues. With V trimmed by 4 bases and J by 5 bases, 1 base remained unmatched. The CDR3 coding sequence is TGTGCCAGCAGCTCACAGGGGTATGGCTACACCTTC. Translating it yields CASSSQGYGYTF.

The chain recombines TRBV6-4 with TRBJ2-2; 7 nucleotides agree with TRBD1. The V gene's germline CDR1 is MRHNA and CDR2 SNTAGT. The CDR3 sequence is 14 residues long. J gave up 1 base and V 8 bases, and 4 bases lay outside the gene matches. The CDR3, as DNA: TGTGCCAGCCGGGACAGCCAGAACACCGGGGAGCTGTTTTTT. Translation: CASRDSQNTGELFF.

J is TRBJ1-2 and V is TRBV7-3, with D perhaps TRBD1 (6 bases). The germline V and J ends were trimmed by 3 bases and 5 bases, with 10 bases remaining between them. Germline V gene lookup returns CDR1 SGHTA and CDR2 FQGTGA. The CDR3 spans 13 residues. CDR3 sequence: CASSFSGEYGYTF. CDR3 in DNA: TGTGCCAGCAGCTTCTCAGGGGAATATGGCTACACCTTC.

The chain carries TRBV7-2 and TRBJ1-5, with TRBD1 as a possible D gene (5 bases). CDR1 is SGHTA and CDR2 is FQGNSA in the germline V gene. V lost 4 bases, J lost 2 bases, and 12 bases lay in between. This CDR3 comprises 15 residues. In nucleotides, the CDR3 is TGTGCCAGCAGCTGGAGGGGATGGGGCAATCAGCCCCAGCATTTT. Its protein is CASSWRGWGNQPQHF.

The rearrangement links TRBV7-9 to TRBJ1-2; TRBD1 matches at 8 bases. Germline lookup yields CDR1 SEHNR and CDR2 FQNEAQ (reference sequence). V was clipped by 5 bases and J by 4 bases; unmatched bases: 9. The CDR3 is made up of 15 amino acids. CDR3 in DNA: TGTGCCAGCAGCGCTGGACAGGGTATGGGCTATGGCTACACCTTC. Translated, it gives CASSAGQGMGYGYTF.

The rearrangement joins TRBV5-1 to TRBJ2-2; D may match TRBD1 or TRBD2 (6 bases each). V gave up 7 bases and J gave up 5 bases, with 15 bases separating them. CDR1 SGHRS and CDR2 YFSETQ come from the germline V gene. The CDR3 runs 14 residues. Here the CDR3 reads CASVPGGGTGELFF. The CDR3 DNA sequence: TGCGCCAGCGTTCCCGGAGGGGGTACCGGGGAGCTGTTTTTT.

The CDR3 DNA reads TGCAGCGTTGCGGGGGTCGGCAAAAACATTCAGTACTTC. Residues: CSVAGVGKNIQYF. The chain recombines TRBV29-1 with TRBJ2-4; D might be TRBD2 (6 bases). In germline, CDR1 is SQVTM, CDR2 ANQGSEA. The V end was cut by 4 bases, the J end by 3 bases, with 10 bases between. This CDR3 has 13 residues.

V usage is TRBV28 and J usage is TRBJ1-6; a possible D gene is TRBD1 (5 bases). Germline-derived CDR1 and CDR2 are MDHEN and SYDVKM. The CDR3 is 15 residues long. The ends were cut back, 3 bases at V and 7 bases at J, with 13 bases in the middle. CDR3 coding DNA: TGTGCCAGCAGTTTGACTAGTGGGGGGAATTCACCCCTCCACTTT. It encodes CASSLTSGGNSPLHF.

This chain connects TRBV7-6 to TRBJ2-3; 12 bases are a match to TRBD2. CDR1 and CDR2 (germline): SGHVS, FNYEAQ. After removal of 5 bases from V and 5 bases from J, the junction contained 11 bases not matched to a gene. The CDR3 runs 17 residues. CDR3 residues: CASSRGLAGGGEDTQYF. Here the CDR3 DNA reads TGTGCCAGCAGCCGTGGGCTAGCGGGAGGGGGCGAAGATACGCAGTATTTT.

The genes are TRBV11-2 and TRBJ2-3; D ambiguous. V was shortened by 2 bases and J by 6 bases, with 3 bases between the two germline ends. CDR1 is SGHAT, CDR2 FQNNGV, per germline. The CDR3 consists of 11 residues. The CDR3 region is CASSLLDTQYF. DNA for the CDR3: TGTGCCAGCAGCTTACTTGATACGCAGTATTTT.

The V and J genes are TRBV5-1 and TRBJ2-1, with 8 bases lining up with TRBD2. The CDR3 has 16 amino acids. V was clipped by 4 bases and J by 3 bases; unmatched bases: 9. Germline V gene sequence: CDR1 SGHRS, CDR2 YFSETQ. The CDR3 DNA reads as TGCGCCAGCAGCCTCTTAGGTAGCGGGAACTACAATGAGCAGTTCTTC. Translated: CASSLLGSGNYNEQFF.

There are a few counts of this clone. The V call is TRBV4-3, the J call TRBJ2-7; D is unresolved. CDR3 length: 13 residues. Germline lookup yields CDR1 LGHNA and CDR2 YSLEER. Trimming pared 0 bases from V and 3 bases from J, leaving 6 bases between. CDR3 in amino acids: CASSQDVGYEQYF. The CDR3 DNA reads TGCGCCAGCAGCCAAGATGTTGGCTACGAGCAGTACTTC.

The V gene is TRBV6-6, the J gene TRBJ1-1; D unresolved. The CDR3 runs 12 residues. V lost 0 bases and J 6 bases, leaving 5 bases between the germline ends. Per germline, CDR1 MNHNY and CDR2 SVGAGI (reference sequence). The CDR3 region is CASSYSRSEAFF. CDR3 DNA: TGTGCCAGCAGTTACTCCCGGTCTGAAGCTTTCTTT.

This clone has more than one count but fewer than ten. This chain connects TRBV5-1 to TRBJ2-3; D gene unclear. Germline V CDR1 and CDR2: SGHRS, YFSETQ. Trimming took off 0 bases at V and 3 bases at J, with 11 bases between the two ends. The CDR3 runs 15 residues. For the CDR3, the DNA is TGCGCCAGCAGCTTGGACGGCAAAGGGACAGATACGCAGTATTTT. Its translation: CASSLDGKGTDTQYF.

The CDR3 region has the DNA TGTGCCAGCAGCTTGTTTACTAGCGGGACAGATACGCAGTATTTT. This codes for CASSLFTSGTDTQYF. This chain joins TRBV5-8 and TRBJ2-3; 9 bases agree with TRBD2. With V trimmed by 1 base and J by 3 bases, 3 bases remained unmatched. The CDR3 is made up of 15 amino acids. Germline CDR1 is SGHTS and CDR2 is YDEGEE.

The V gene is TRBV19, the J gene TRBJ2-7; 8 bases line up with TRBD1. The V gene end was trimmed by 6 bases and the J gene end by 1 base; junction bases not matched to a gene: 5. The germline CDR1 and CDR2 sequences are LNHDA and SQIVND (reference sequence). The CDR3 length is 14 residues. The CDR3 here is CASRPQGGSYEQYF. The CDR3 DNA is TGTGCCAGTAGGCCACAGGGGGGATCCTACGAGCAGTACTTC.

There are a few counts of this clone. The V and J genes are TRBV2 and TRBJ1-2; 7 bases match TRBD1. The length of the CDR3 is 13 residues. Germline V gene data show CDR1 as SNHLY and CDR2 as FYNNEI. J gave up 7 bases and V 6 bases, and 8 bases lay outside the gene matches. Here the CDR3 DNA reads TGTGCCAGCAGAGAGACAGGGACCCGTGGCTACACCTTC. This sequence encodes CASRETGTRGYTF.

The rearrangement uses TRBV27 and TRBJ1-4, with D tentatively TRBD1 (5 bases). Germline lookup yields CDR1 MNHEY and CDR2 SMNVEV (reference sequence). The CDR3 is made up of 18 amino acids. The germline V and J ends were trimmed by 2 bases and 2 bases, with 18 bases remaining between them. The CDR3, as DNA: TGTGCCAGCAGTTTAGCGCCCCGGCCACAGGCCACTAATGAAAAACTGTTTTTT. As protein: CASSLAPRPQATNEKLFF.

This clone turned up a few times. In nucleotides, the CDR3 is TGTGCCAGCAGCCCCCGAGCGGGGGGCCCTTACAATGAGCAGTTCTTC. This encodes CASSPRAGGPYNEQFF. The rearrangement joins TRBV14 to TRBJ2-1; 9 nucleotides align to TRBD2. J lost 4 bases, V lost 4 bases, and 8 bases had no gene match. The CDR3 is made up of 16 amino acids. Per germline, CDR1 SGHDN and CDR2 FVKESK.

The chain recombines TRBV7-9 with TRBJ2-1, with 13 bases identical to TRBD2. The CDR3 has 18 amino acids. In germline, CDR1 is SEHNR, CDR2 FQNEAQ (reference sequence). With V trimmed by 3 bases and J by 8 bases, 13 bases remained unmatched. CDR3 bases: TGTGCCAGCAGCTTCCCCGGACTAGCGGGAGCGATTACAGATGAGCAGTTCTTC. Its protein product is CASSFPGLAGAITDEQFF.

J is TRBJ2-1 and V is TRBV10-1; a weak D match, TRBD1 (6 bases). Germline V CDR1 and CDR2: WNHNN, SYGVQD (reference sequence). The V gene lost 3 bases and the J gene lost 2 bases, with 11 bases spanning the gap. This CDR3 has 15 amino acids. Written as DNA, the CDR3 is TGCGCCAGCAGTGACGGGCGGACAGCCTACAATGAGCAGTTCTTC. Encoded protein: CASSDGRTAYNEQFF.

V gene TRBV27 combines with J gene TRBJ2-5, with 8 positions matching TRBD1. Germline CDR1 reads MNHEY; CDR2 reads SMNVEV (reference sequence). CDR3 size: 13 residues. The V segment lost 4 bases and the J segment 7 bases; nucleotides outside the gene matches: 5. The chain's CDR3 is CASSSQGEGTQYF. CDR3 sequence (DNA): TGTGCCAGCAGTTCACAGGGGGAAGGGACCCAGTACTTC.

The V and J genes are TRBV5-6 and TRBJ2-2; unclear D gene. The CDR3 totals 15 residues. From germline, CDR1 is SGHDT and CDR2 YYEEEE. V gave up 0 bases and J gave up 6 bases, with 12 bases separating them. CDR3 sequence: CASSLGLRVAGELFF. The CDR3 nucleotides are TGTGCCAGCAGCTTGGGTCTAAGGGTCGCCGGGGAGCTGTTTTTT. Full variable domain (outside the CDR3, taken from reference TRBV5-6 and TRBJ2-2): DAGVTQSPTHLIKTRGQQVTLRCSPKSGHDTVSWYQQALGQGPQFIFQYYEEEERQRGNFPDRFSGHQFPNYSSELNVNALLLGDSALYLCASSLGLRVAGELFFGEGSRLTVL.

The chain uses TRBV4-1 and TRBJ2-7; the match to TRBD2 covers 8 bases. With 0 bases clipped from V and 0 bases from J, the junction kept 4 bases outside the gene matches. Germline V gene lookup returns CDR1 MGHRA and CDR2 YSYEKL. The CDR3 contains 16 residues. The CDR3 coding sequence is TGCGCCAGCAGCCAAGATCCCAGCGGGAGCTCCTACGAGCAGTACTTC. Protein: CASSQDPSGSSYEQYF.

Only a few counts were recorded for this clone. The chain carries TRBV2 and TRBJ1-5; D is undetermined. V gave up 4 bases and J gave up 3 bases, with 10 bases separating them. Per germline, CDR1 SNHLY and CDR2 FYNNEI. The CDR3 contains 14 residues. The CDR3 protein is CASSVVGYNQPQHF. CDR3 nucleotides: TGTGCCAGCAGTGTTGTGGGGTACAATCAGCCCCAGCATTTT.

About this clone: At one of its ends the junction is not consistent with the germline gene, which may arise from a read error. The CDR3 sequence is CASSVLESGELFF. The DNA for the CDR3 is TGTGCTAGCAGCGTACTAGAATCCGGGGAGCTGTTTTTT. The chain couples TRBV7-7 to TRBJ2-2; a possible D gene is TRBD2 (5 bases). The germline gives CDR1 SSHAT, CDR2 FNYEAQ (reference sequence). CDR3 length equals 13 residues.